This section outlines one TCR beta chain sequence together with its context. Its matching antigen is unknown. One end of the junction is discordant with germline, which a read error may explain. These data belong to a study of tumor and adjacent non-tumor tissue in lung cancer. Study information: Aged roughly 31 to 80 years, patients included under 13 men and a handful of women with stage I to III disease. Samples averaged around 3.9 million productive TCRbeta reads each. General study points: Normal lung showed higher cumulative top 100 clone frequency than tumor.

A modified ARM-PCR protocol with three rounds of nested PCR amplified TCRbeta. TCRdb itself ran the multiplex PCR reads through MiXCR, one entry per CDR3 protein. The sample carries about 80,000 distinct CDR3 sequences, approximately 81% recorded once. This sample's RNA came from whole unsorted tissue. More than 3 cm separated this lung sample from the edge of the tumor. From germline, CDR1 is MDHEN and CDR2 SYDVKM. The CDR3 consists of 15 residues. The V and J genes are TRBV28 and TRBJ2-3; 7 bases align to TRBD2. The source of this sequence is a man aged 60 to 69 with non-small cell lung cancer. Material: distant non-tumor lung tissue. CDR3: CASREGSIITDTHYF. The CDR3 DNA reads as TGTGCCAGTAGGGAGGGGAGCATAATCACAGATACGCATTATTTT.